What follows are 3 T cell receptor beta chains derived from one specimen sequenced in a study of cytotoxic CD8 clonotypes in ibrutinib-treated CLL. Here immunoSEQ multiplex PCR was the method, and the copy in TCRdb shows in-frame clones only, minus some. Of 12,000 or so clones in the sample, around 80% were seen once. Here the sequenced sample was PBMCs, taken at disease progression, from a patient treated with ibrutinib. The receptor set was obtained from a human donor with chronic lymphocytic leukemia.

The chain is built from TRBV14 and TRBJ2-1; 10 bases line up with TRBD2. The CDR3 runs 20 residues. The germline V gene encodes CDR1 SGHDN and CDR2 FVKESK. Unmatched junction bases numbered 15, after V lost 4 bases and J lost 0 bases. The CDR3 protein is CASSLRRLAGAKSSYNEQFF. The CDR3 nucleotides read TGTGCCAGCAGCCTCAGACGTCTAGCGGGAGCTAAGAGCTCCTACAATGAGCAGTTCTTC.

The genes are TRBV5-6 and TRBJ1-4, with D uncertain. The V and J ends lost 0 bases and 3 bases respectively, with 3 bases between them. From germline, CDR1 is SGHDT and CDR2 YYEEEE. There are 13 residues in the CDR3. The CDR3 region is CASSLGANEKLFF. CDR3 DNA: TGTGCCAGCAGCTTGGGAGCTAATGAAAAACTGTTTTTT.

The rearrangement joins TRBV5-1 to TRBJ1-1, with D tentatively TRBD1 (5 bases). CDR1 is SGHRS and CDR2 is YFSETQ in the germline V gene. Trimming pared 1 base from V and 7 bases from J, leaving 17 bases between. CDR3 length: 15 residues. CDR3 nucleotides: TGCGCCAGCAGCTTGTTAGACGGGGGTGGTAGTGAAGCTTTCTTT. Translation: CASSLLDGGGSEAFF.